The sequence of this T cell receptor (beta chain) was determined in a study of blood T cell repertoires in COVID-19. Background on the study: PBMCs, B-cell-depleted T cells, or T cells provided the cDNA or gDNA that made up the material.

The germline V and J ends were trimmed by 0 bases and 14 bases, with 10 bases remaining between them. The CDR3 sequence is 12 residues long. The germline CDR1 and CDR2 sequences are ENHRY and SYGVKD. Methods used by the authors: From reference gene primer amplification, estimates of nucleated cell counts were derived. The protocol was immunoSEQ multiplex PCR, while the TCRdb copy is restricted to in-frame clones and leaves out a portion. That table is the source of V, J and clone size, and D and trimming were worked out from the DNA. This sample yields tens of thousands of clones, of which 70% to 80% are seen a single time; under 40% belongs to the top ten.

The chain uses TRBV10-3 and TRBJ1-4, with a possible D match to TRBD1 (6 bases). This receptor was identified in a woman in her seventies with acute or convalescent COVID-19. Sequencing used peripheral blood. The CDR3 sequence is CAISESDGQLFF. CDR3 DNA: TGTGCCATCAGTGAGTCGGATGGACAGCTGTTTTTT.